This T cell receptor beta chain was captured by sequencing in a study of CXCR3-negative and CXCR3-positive naive CD8 T cells. In preparing the TRB cDNA libraries, 5' RACE with UMI labels was used. TCRdb re-called the 5' RACE reads and shows each CDR3 protein once, DNA omitted. The sample has some 39,000 distinct CDR3 sequences; the top ten hold roughly 1.6%. Germline V lookup: CDR1 DFQATT, CDR2 SNEGSKA (reference sequence). The length of the CDR3 is 14 residues. The chain is built from TRBV20-1 and TRBJ1-3. The sequenced sample consisted of naive CXCR3- CD8+ T cells from blood. Subset described: CD45RO-CCR7+CD27+CD95- naive CD8+ T cells lacking CXCR3 (TNR3-). The receptor was isolated from a human donor in good health. Some clones in this sample may be carry-over from other donors' samples. The CDR3 protein is CSARDLISGNTIYF.